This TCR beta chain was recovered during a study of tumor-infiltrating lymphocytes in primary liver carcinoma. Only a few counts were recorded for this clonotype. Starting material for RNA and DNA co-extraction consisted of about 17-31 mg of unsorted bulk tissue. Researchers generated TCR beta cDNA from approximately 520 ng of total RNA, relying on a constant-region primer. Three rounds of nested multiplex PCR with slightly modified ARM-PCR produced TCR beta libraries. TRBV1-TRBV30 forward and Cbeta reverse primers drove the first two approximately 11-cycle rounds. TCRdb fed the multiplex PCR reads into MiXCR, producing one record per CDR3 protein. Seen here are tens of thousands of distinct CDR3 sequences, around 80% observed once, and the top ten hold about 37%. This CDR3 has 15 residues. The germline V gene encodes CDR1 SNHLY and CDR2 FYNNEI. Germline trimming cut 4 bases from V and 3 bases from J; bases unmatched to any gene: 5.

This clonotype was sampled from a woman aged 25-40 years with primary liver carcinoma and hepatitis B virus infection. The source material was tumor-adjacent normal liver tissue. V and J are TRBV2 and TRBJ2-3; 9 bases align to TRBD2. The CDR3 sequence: CASSGGTSSTDTQYF. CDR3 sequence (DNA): TGTGCCAGCAGTGGGGGGACTAGCTCGACAGATACGCAGTATTTT.